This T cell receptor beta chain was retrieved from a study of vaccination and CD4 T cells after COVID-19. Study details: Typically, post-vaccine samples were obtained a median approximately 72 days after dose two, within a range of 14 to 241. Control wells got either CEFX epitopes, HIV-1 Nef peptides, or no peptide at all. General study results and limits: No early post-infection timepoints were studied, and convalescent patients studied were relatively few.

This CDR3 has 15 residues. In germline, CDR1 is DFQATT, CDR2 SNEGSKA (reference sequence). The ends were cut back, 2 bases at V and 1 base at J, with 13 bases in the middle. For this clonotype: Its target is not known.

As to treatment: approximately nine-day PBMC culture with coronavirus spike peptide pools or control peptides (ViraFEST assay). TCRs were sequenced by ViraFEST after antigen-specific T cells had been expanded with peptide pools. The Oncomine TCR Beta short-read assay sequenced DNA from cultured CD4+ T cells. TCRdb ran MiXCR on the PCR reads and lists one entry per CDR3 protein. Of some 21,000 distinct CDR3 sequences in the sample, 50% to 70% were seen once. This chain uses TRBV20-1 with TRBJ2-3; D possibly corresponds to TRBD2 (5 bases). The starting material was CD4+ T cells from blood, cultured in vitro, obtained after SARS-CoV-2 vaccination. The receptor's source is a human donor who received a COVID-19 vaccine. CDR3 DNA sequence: TGCAGTGCTAGAAAGGACTGGCTCCGCACAGATACGCAGTATTTT. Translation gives CSARKDWLRTDTQYF.